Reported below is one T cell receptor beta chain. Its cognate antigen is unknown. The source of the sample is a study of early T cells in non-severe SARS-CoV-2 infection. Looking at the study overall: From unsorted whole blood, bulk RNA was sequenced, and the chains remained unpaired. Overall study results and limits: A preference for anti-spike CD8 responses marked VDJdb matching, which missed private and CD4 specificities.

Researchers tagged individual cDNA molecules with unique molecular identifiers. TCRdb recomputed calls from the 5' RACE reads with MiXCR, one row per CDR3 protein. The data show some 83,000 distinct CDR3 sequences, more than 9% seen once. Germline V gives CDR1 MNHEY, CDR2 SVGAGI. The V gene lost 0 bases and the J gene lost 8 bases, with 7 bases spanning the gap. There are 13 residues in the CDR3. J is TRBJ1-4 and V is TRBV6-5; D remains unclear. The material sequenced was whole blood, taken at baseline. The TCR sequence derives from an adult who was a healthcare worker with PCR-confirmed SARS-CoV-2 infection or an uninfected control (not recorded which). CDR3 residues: CASSYSLGEKLFF. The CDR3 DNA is TGTGCCAGCAGTTACTCCCTAGGGGAAAAACTGTTTTTT.